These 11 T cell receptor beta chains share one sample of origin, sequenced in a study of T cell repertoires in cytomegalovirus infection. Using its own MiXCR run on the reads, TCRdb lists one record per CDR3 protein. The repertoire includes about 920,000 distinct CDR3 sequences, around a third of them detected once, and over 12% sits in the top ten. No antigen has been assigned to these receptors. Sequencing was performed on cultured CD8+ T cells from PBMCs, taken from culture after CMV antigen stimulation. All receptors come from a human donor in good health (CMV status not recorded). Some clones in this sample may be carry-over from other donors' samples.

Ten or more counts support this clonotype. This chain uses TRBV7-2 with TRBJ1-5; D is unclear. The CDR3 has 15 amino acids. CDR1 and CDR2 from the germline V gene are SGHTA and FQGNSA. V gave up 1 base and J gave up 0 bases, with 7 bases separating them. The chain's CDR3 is CASSLVVGSNQPQHF. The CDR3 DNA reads TGTGCCAGCAGCTTAGTGGTCGGTAGCAATCAGCCCCAGCATTTT.

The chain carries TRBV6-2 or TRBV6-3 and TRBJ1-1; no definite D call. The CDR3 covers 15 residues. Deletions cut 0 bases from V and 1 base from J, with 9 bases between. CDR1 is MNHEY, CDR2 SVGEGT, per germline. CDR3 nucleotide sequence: TGTGCCAGCAGTTACTCCCTGGCGGGGAACACTGAAGCTTTCTTT. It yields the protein CASSYSLAGNTEAFF.

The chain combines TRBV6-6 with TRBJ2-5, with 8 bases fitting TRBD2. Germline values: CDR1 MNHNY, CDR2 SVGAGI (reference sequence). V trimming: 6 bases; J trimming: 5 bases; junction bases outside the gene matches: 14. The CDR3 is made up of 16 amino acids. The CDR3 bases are TGTGCCAGCAGCCCCTATTCTCGGGGGGGGCGTGAGACCCAGTACTTC. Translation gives CASSPYSRGGRETQYF.

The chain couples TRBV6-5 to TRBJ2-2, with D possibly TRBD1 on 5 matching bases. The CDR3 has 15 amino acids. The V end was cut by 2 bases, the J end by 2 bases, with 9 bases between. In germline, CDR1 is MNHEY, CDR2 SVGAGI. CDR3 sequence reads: CASSYDTGNTGELFF. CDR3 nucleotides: TGTGCCAGCAGTTACGATACAGGAAACACCGGGGAGCTGTTTTTT.

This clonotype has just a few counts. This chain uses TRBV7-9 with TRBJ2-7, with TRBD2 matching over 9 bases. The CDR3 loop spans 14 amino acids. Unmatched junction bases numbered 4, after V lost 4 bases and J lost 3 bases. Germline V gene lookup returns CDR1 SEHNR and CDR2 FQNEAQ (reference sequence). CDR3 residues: CASSSLAGDYEQYV. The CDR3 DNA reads TGTGCCAGCAGCTCTTTAGCGGGGGACTACGAGCAGTACGTC.

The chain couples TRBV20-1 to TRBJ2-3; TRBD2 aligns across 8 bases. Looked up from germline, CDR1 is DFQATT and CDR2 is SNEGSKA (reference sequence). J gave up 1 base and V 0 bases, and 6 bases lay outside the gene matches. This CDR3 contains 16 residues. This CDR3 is CSARDRERGRTDTQYF. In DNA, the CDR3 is TGCAGTGCTAGAGATCGGGAGCGGGGGCGCACAGATACGCAGTATTTT.

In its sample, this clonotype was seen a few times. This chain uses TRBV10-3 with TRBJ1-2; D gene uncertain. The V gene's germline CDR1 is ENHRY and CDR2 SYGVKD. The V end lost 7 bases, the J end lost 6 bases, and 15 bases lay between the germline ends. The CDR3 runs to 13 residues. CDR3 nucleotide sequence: TGTGCCATCACGGCGGCCCCTAATAATGGCTACACCTTC. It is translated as CAITAAPNNGYTF.

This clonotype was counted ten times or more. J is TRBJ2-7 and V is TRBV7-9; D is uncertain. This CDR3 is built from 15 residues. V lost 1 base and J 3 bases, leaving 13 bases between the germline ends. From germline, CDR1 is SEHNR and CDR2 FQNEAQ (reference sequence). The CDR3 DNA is TGTGCCAGCAGCTTAGAGACTGGGGTTGGCTACGAGCAGTACTTC. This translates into CASSLETGVGYEQYF.

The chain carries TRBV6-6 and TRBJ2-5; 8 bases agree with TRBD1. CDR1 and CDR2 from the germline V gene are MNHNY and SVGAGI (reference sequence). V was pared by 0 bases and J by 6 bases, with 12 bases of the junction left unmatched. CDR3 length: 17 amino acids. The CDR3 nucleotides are TGTGCCAGCAGTTACTCGCTTTTCGGGACAGGAAGAAAGACCCAGTACTTC. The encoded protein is CASSYSLFGTGRKTQYF.

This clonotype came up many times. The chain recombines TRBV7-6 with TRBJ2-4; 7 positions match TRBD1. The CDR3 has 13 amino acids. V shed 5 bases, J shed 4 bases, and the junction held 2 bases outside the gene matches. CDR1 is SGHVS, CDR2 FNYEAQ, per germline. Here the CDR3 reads CASSETGKNIQYF. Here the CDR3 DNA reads TGTGCCAGCAGCGAGACAGGGAAAAACATTCAGTACTTC.

The CDR3 spells CASSLYGEGAQDGYTF. CDR3 bases: TGTGCCAGCAGCTTATACGGGGAGGGGGCGCAGGATGGCTACACCTTC. This rearrangement joins TRBV7-6 to TRBJ1-2; 7 nucleotides match TRBD1. Germline values: CDR1 SGHVS, CDR2 FNYEAQ. With 2 bases clipped from V and 6 bases from J, the junction kept 12 bases outside the gene matches. The length of the CDR3 is 16 residues.